The present T cell receptor beta chain was sequenced within a study of vaccination effects on CD4 cells after COVID-19. Study results and limitations: Vaccine-induced clones in healthy vaccinees cross-reacted with common cold coronaviruses in only 1 of 255 cases. Late post-vaccination samples showed marked contraction of infection- and vaccine-induced clones. Early post-infection timepoints were absent, and convalescent patients were few.

Under the ViraFEST assay, PBMC were stimulated with viral peptide pools so that antigen-specific CD4+ T cells expanded. Sequencing was performed afterwards. Cultured cells yielded isolated CD4+ T cells after roughly 11 days. Prior SARS-CoV-2 infection was absent in the vaccine recipients, as shown by negative nucleocapsid antibodies. Cultures used roughly 1.8 million PBMC per well, approximately 10 IU/ml IL-2 and approximately 10 ug/ml peptides. TCRdb keeps only in-frame clones here, not all; method: immunoSEQ multiplex PCR. Seen here are around 63,000 clones, roughly 75% observed once, and the top ten hold 3.5% to 4.5%. To note about this clone: Its specificity is not known.

This clonotype was obtained from a human donor who received a COVID-19 vaccine. The starting material was CD4+ T cells from PBMCs cultured with HCoV-OC43 spike peptides, obtained before COVID-19 vaccination. Stated subset: HCoV-OC43 spike overlapping peptide pool stimulation.

The CDR3 protein is CASSPSSGVGVVAFF. CDR3 DNA: TGTGCCAGCTCACCAAGTTCCGGGGTAGGGGTCGTAGCTTTCTTT. V gene TRBV18 combines with J gene TRBJ1-1; TRBD1 is a possible D gene (5 bases). The germline CDR1 and CDR2 sequences are KGHSH and LQKENI. Trimming removed 2 bases at V and 10 bases at J, with 20 bases between. This CDR3 spans 15 amino acids.